This TCR beta chain was profiled in a study of cytomegalovirus exposure and HLA in healthy donors. Background on the study: Among some 400 genotyped donors, around 80% fell in the Caucasian-associated ancestry cluster. Findings and limits, study-wide: A missense variant in DCLRE1C was later tied to TCR beta V- and J-gene trimming. The listing of 150 to 200 TCR beta chains classed them as cytomegalovirus-associated. HLA alleles showed associations with about 15,000 TCR beta sequences in a later analysis, at a 0.05 false discovery rate.

A note on this clone: The antigen is not known.

PCR employed 60 Vbeta and 13 Jbeta primers. The table came from immunoSEQ multiplex PCR; TCRdb's copy has only in-frame clones and leaves some out. The table includes some 180,000 clones, over 65% detected once. This CDR3 is 14 amino acids long. Germline CDR1 and CDR2: SGHRS and YFSETQ. Trimming left V 4 bases short and J 8 bases short, with 16 bases between. V is TRBV5-1 and J is TRBJ2-1; TRBD1 might be the D (6 bases). The TCR sequence derives from a man aged 18-30 years in good health and CMV-seronegative. The material sequenced was PBMCs. The CDR3 DNA is TGCGCCAGCAGCACTGGGGGCCCCATCGATGAGCAGTTCTTC. Its protein is CASSTGGPIDEQFF.